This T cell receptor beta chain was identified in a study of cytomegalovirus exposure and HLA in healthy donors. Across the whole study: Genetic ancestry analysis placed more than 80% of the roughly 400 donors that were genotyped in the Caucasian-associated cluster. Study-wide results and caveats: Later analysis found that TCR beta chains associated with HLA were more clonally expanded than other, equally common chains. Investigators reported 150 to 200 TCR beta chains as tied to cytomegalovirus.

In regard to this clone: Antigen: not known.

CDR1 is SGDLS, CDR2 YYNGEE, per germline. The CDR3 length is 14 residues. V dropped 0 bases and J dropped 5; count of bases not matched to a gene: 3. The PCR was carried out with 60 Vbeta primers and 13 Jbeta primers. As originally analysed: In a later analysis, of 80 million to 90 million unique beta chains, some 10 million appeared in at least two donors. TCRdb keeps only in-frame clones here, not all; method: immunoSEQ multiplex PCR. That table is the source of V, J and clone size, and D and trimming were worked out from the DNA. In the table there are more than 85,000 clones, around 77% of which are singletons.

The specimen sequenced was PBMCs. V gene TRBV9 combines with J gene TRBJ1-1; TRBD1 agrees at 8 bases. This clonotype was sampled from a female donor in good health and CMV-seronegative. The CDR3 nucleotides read TGTGCCAGCAGCGTAGTACAGGGGGGAACTGAAGCTTTCTTT. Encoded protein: CASSVVQGGTEAFF.